This T cell receptor beta chain was found in a study of T cell responses to AZD1222 COVID-19 vaccine. Study-wide results and caveats: Recipients of two AZD1222 doses showed rising Spike-specific TCR breadth and depth. Nearly half of spike-specific TCRs reportedly target unmutated variant regions. Only a handful of people who got AZD1222 tested seropositive at baseline. Possibly, clonal diversity was underestimated; donors were largely white British and included more females.

In regard to this clone: Its specificity is unknown.

From germline, CDR1 is KGHSH and CDR2 LQKENI. This CDR3 has 14 residues. V shed 6 bases and J shed 3 bases, with 15 bases lying between them. TCRdb keeps only in-frame clones here, not all; method: immunoSEQ multiplex PCR. The sample shows about 130,000 clones, over 80% of them seen only once. This sequence originates from an adult who received the AZD1222 COVID-19 vaccine. The gene calls are TRBV18 and TRBJ2-7; D gene unclear. The input for sequencing was peripheral blood, taken 28 days after the second AZD1222 dose. In nucleotides, the CDR3 is TGTGCCAGCTCCCGAGAACCTAGTGTCTACGAGCAGTACTTC. It encodes CASSREPSVYEQYF.